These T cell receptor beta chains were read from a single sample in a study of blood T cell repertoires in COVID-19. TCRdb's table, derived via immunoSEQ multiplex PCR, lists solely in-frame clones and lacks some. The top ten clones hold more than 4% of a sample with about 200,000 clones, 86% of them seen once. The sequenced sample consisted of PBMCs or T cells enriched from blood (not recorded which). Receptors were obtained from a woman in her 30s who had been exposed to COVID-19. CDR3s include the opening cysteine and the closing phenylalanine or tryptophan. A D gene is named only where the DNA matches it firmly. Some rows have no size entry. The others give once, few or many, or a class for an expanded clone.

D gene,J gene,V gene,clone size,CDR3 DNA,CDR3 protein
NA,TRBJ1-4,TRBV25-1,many,TGTGCCAGCAGACCTACAGGGTGGGCTAATGAAAAACTGTTTTTT,CASRPTGWANEKLFF
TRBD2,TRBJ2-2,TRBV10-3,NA,TGTGCCATCAGCCCCAGGACTAGCGGGGTTGGGGGGGAGCTGTTTTTT,CAISPRTSGVGGELFF
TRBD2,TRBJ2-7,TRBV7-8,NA,TGTGCCAGCAGCTTATTACCCAGCGGGGGGTTACAATCCTACGAGCAGTACTTC,CASSLLPSGGLQSYEQYF
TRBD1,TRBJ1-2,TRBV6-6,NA,TGTGCCAGCAATTTACAGGGGGCTAGGGGCTACACCTTC,CASNLQGARGYTF
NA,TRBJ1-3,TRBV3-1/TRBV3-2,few,TGTGCCAGCAGCCATCTGACAGGTCGGTCTGGAAACACCATATATTTT,CASSHLTGRSGNTIYF
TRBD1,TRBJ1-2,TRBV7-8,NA,TGTGCCAGCAGCTTACCAGAGACAGGGGTAGGCTACACCTTC,CASSLPETGVGYTF
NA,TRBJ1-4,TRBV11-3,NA,TGTGCCAGCACCCCTGGAGCGGCAACTAATGAAAAACTGTTTTTT,CASTPGAATNEKLFF
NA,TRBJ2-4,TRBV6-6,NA,TGTGCCAGCAGTCTAAAAACAGGGCCTGCGGCCAAAAACATTCAGTACTTC,CASSLKTGPAAKNIQYF
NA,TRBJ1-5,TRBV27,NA,TGTGCCAGCAGTTTATGTCCCCTCTCTCGGGGGGTCGGAAGCAATCAGCCCCAGCATTTT,CASSLCPLSRGVGSNQPQHF
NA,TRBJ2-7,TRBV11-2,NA,TGTGCCAGCAGCTATAATTACGAGCAGTACTTC,CASSYNYEQYF
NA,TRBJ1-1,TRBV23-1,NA,TGCGCCAGCAGTCAGGGACAGAACACTGAAGCTTTCTTT,CASSQGQNTEAFF
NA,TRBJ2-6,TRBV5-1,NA,TGCGCCAGCAGCCTTCCGGGAGCAGGGGCCAACGTCCTGACTTTC,CASSLPGAGANVLTF
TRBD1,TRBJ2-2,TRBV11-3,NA,TGTGCCAGTCGCGGACAGGGGGCAATCGGGGAGCTGTTTTTT,CASRGQGAIGELFF
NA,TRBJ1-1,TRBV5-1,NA,TGCGCCAGCAGCTTGGAGACGGGCACTGAAGCTTTCTTT,CASSLETGTEAFF
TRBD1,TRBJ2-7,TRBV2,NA,TGTGCCACTTCACGACAGGGGGCGCGGGAGCAGTACTTC,CATSRQGAREQYF
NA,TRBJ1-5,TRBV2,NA,TGTGCCAGCGGAGATAGCAATCAGCCCCAGCATTTT,CASGDSNQPQHF
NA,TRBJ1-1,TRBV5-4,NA,TGTGCCAGCAGCCCGGAATGGGGCATGAACACTGAAGCTTTCTTT,CASSPEWGMNTEAFF
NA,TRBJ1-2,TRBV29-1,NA,TGCAGCGTTGATCCACAGGGTCCCCCACCTTATGGCTACACCTTC,CSVDPQGPPPYGYTF
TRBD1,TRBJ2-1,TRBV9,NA,TGTGCCAGCAGCGTAGCGGGACAGGGCGAAAATGAGCAGTTCTTC,CASSVAGQGENEQFF
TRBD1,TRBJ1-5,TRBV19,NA,TGTGCCAGTACGGACAGGGGTGTATCCGCGGGGCAGCCCCAGCATTTT,CASTDRGVSAGQPQHF
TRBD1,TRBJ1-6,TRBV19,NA,TGTGCCAGTAGTCCACGGACAGGGGGCGGGACACCCCTCCACTTT,CASSPRTGGGTPLHF
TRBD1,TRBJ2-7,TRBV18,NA,TGTGCCAGCTCACCATCCCCGGGACAGGGGTACGAGCAGTACTTC,CASSPSPGQGYEQYF
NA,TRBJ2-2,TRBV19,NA,TGTGCCAGTAGTGAAGCGTACAACACCGGGGAGCTGTTTTTT,CASSEAYNTGELFF
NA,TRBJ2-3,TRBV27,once,TGTGCCAGCAGTTCGCGGACAGTTCAAAGAGCCACAGATACGCAGTATTTT,CASSSRTVQRATDTQYF
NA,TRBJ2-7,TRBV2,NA,TGTGCCAGCAGTTGGAAGCCCGGTTCCACGGACAACGAGCAGTACTTC,CASSWKPGSTDNEQYF
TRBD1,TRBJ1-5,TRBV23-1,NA,TGCGCCAGCAGACCAAAGAAAGGACAGGGGGCAGGGGGTAGCAATCAGCCCCAGCATTTT,CASRPKKGQGAGGSNQPQHF
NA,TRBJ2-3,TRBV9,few,TGTGCCAGCAGCGTTCAGGGACTCCCTATCGATACGCAGTATTTT,CASSVQGLPIDTQYF
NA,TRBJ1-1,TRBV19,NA,TGTGCCAGTAGTAACCCCAAAAGGGGTGAAGCTTTCTTT,CASSNPKRGEAFF
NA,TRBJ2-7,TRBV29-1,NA,TGCAGCGTTGACGCGCTGGGGCCCCCCTACGAGCAGTACTTC,CSVDALGPPYEQYF
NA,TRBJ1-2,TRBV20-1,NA,TGCAGTGCTAGTCTTCAGGGGACGCCTAACTATGGCTACACCTTC,CSASLQGTPNYGYTF
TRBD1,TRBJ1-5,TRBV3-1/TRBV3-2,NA,TGTGCCAGCAGCCAAGGGACAGGGGTTGGCAATCAGCCCCAGCATTTT,CASSQGTGVGNQPQHF
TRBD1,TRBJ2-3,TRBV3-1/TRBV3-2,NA,TGTGCCAGCAGCCAAGGAGGGACAGGGGGCAGGGGGAGAACGCAGTATTTT,CASSQGGTGGRGRTQYF
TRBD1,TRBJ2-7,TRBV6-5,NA,TGTGCCAGCAGTTACGGGGGACAGCAGCCCTACGAGCAGTACTTC,CASSYGGQQPYEQYF
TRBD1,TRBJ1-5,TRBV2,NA,TGTGCCAGCAGTGACGCCGGGACAGGGGGGTTCAATCAGCCCCAGCATTTT,CASSDAGTGGFNQPQHF
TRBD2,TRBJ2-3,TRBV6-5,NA,TGTGCCAGCAGAGACAGCGGGGCTAGCACAGATACGCAGTATTTT,CASRDSGASTDTQYF
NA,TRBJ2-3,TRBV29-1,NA,TGCAGCGTTGAAGTAGATACCCTGACAGATACGCAGTATTTT,CSVEVDTLTDTQYF
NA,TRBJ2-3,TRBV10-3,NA,TGTGCCATCAGTGAAGGGGGGGTTAGCACAGATACGCAGTATTTT,CAISEGGVSTDTQYF
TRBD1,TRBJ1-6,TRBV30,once,TGTGCCTGGAGTAGAACAGGGGGCCGCTATAATTCACCCCTCCACTTT,CAWSRTGGRYNSPLHF
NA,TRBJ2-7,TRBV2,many,TGTGCCAGCACCCTCCCCGGGCAGGGGTTGTGGCCCTACGAGCAGTACTTC,CASTLPGQGLWPYEQYF
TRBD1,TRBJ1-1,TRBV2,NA,TGTGCCAGCAGCCGACAGGGAACAGCTGAAGCTTTCTTT,CASSRQGTAEAFF
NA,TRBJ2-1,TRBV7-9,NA,TGTGCCAGCAGCTTAGGGAGGGAGAATGAGCAGTTCTTC,CASSLGRENEQFF
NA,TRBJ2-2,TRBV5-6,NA,TGTGCCAGCAGCTTGGGTGGGGCCACCTACACCGGGGAGCTGTTTTTT,CASSLGGATYTGELFF